This T cell receptor (beta chain) came from a study of blood T cell repertoires in COVID-19. J gave up 1 base and V 5 bases, and 5 bases lay outside the gene matches. Looked up from germline, CDR1 is MNHEY and CDR2 is SVGAGI. The CDR3 sequence is 15 residues long. In the study's own analysis: Amplified reference gene primers provided the basis for estimating nucleated cell counts. Profiled with immunoSEQ multiplex PCR; TCRdb holds only in-frame clones, not every one. V, J and clone size derive from that table, while D and trimming were established from the DNA sequence. The sample yields hundreds of thousands of clones, around 87% seen once.

The material sequenced was peripheral blood. V usage is TRBV6-5 and J usage is TRBJ2-7, with TRBD2 matching over 10 bases. The receptor was derived from a man aged 70 or older with acute or convalescent COVID-19. CDR3 coding DNA: TGTGCCAGCAGTAGGAGCGGGGGGGCTTCCTACGAGCAGTACTTC. It encodes CASSRSGGASYEQYF.